This TCR beta chain was identified during a study of cytomegalovirus exposure and HLA in healthy donors. General observations from the study: V- and J-gene trimming of TCR beta was linked (in a later analysis) to a missense DCLRE1C variant. Indistinguishable V segments such as TRBV6-2 and TRBV6-3 were excluded. According to the study, 180 or so TCR beta chains were cytomegalovirus-associated.

This CDR3 is 14 amino acids long. The germline V gene encodes CDR1 GTSNPN and CDR2 SVGIG (reference sequence). V was pared by 2 bases and J by 4 bases, with 4 bases of the junction left unmatched. A multiplex PCR was run with 60 Vbeta primers and 13 Jbeta primers. Assay used: immunoSEQ multiplex PCR; TCRdb lists only in-frame clones, some missing. The table has around 90,000 clones, about nine tenths seen once. For this clone: Antigen unknown.

Source material: PBMCs. The chain couples TRBV30 to TRBJ2-7; 11 nucleotides line up with TRBD2. This receptor was obtained from a man aged 25-45 years in good health and CMV-seropositive. CDR3 in DNA: TGTGCCTGGAGTTTGACTAGCGGGATTTACGAGCAGTACTTC. Its translation is CAWSLTSGIYEQYF.